These 9 T cell receptor beta chains were sequenced from one sample in a study of CD8+ T cells in alopecia areata. Treatment here: oral pan-JAK inhibitor, 5-10 mg twice daily. Sequencing used cDNA as its template, made by extracting RNA and reverse transcribing it. Sequenced by immunoSEQ multiplex PCR; TCRdb stores in-frame clones only, minus some. The sample comprises 200,000 or so clones, 58% of which are singletons, and under 7% rests with the top ten. Sequences were derived from CD4+ T cells sorted from blood, sampled at week 24, from a patient treated with tofacitinib. All receptors come from a human donor with alopecia areata.

The CDR3 DNA reads TGTGCCAGCAGCCTCAATCTAGCGGGGGGGATTGTTGATGAGCAGTTCTTC. This sequence encodes CASSLNLAGGIVDEQFF. This chain links TRBV7-9 with TRBJ2-1; 12 nucleotides agree with TRBD2. Trimming took 5 bases from V and 8 from J; bases not matched to a gene: 13. Germline CDR1 reads SEHNR; CDR2 reads FQNEAQ (reference sequence). The CDR3 has 17 residues. Based on the CDR3 plus reference TRBV7-9 and TRBJ2-1, the full variable domain is DTGVSQNPRHKITKRGQNVTFRCDPISEHNRLYWYRQTLGQGPEFLTYFQNEAQLEKSRLLSDRFSAERPKGSFSTLEIQRTEQGDSAMYLCASSLNLAGGIVDEQFFGPGTRLTVL.

The sample holds a few counts of this clone. This chain links TRBV29-1 with TRBJ1-2; no clear D gene. The V end was cut by 2 bases, the J end by 7 bases, with 17 bases between. Looked up from germline, CDR1 is SQVTM and CDR2 is ANQGSEA. CDR3 size: 14 residues. CDR3 bases: TGCAGCGTTGAATTGGTGAAGGGTGCCTCTGGCTACACCTTC. The encoded protein is CSVELVKGASGYTF. Using reference TRBV29-1 and TRBJ1-2 for the parts outside the CDR3, the full variable domain is SAVISQKPSRDICQRGTSLTIQCQVDSQVTMMFWYRQQPGQSLTLIATANQGSEATYESGFVIDKFPISRPNLTFSTLTVSNMSPEDSSIYLCSVELVKGASGYTFGSGTRLTVV.

The rearrangement links TRBV2 to TRBJ1-4; D is unresolved. The V gene lost 6 bases and the J gene lost 7 bases, with 15 bases spanning the gap. The CDR3 is 14 residues long. CDR1 and CDR2 from the germline V gene are SNHLY and FYNNEI. The CDR3 sequence is CASRLMGLGEKLFF. In nucleotides, the CDR3 is TGTGCCAGCAGACTCATGGGGTTAGGTGAAAAACTGTTTTTT.

This clone was counted a few times. The chain carries TRBV30 and TRBJ2-5; 8 nucleotides agree with TRBD2. Germline trimming cut 0 bases from V and 4 bases from J; bases unmatched to any gene: 1. This CDR3 contains 13 residues. The germline V gene encodes CDR1 GTSNPN and CDR2 SVGIG (reference sequence). CDR3 sequence reads: CAWSVRGGETQYF. The DNA of the CDR3 is TGTGCCTGGAGTGTACGGGGGGGAGAGACCCAGTACTTC.

The V and J genes are TRBV30 and TRBJ1-1; D ambiguous. Germline CDR1 GTSNPN, CDR2 SVGIG (reference sequence). V gave up 3 bases and J gave up 1 base, with 6 bases separating them. This CDR3 has 12 residues. The CDR3 sequence: CAWRRTNTEAFF. CDR3 in DNA: TGTGCCTGGAGAAGGACGAACACTGAAGCTTTCTTT.

This clone showed up just a few times. The chain links TRBV7-8 to TRBJ1-5; D gene ambiguous. V was shortened by 2 bases and J by 4 bases, with 9 bases between the two germline ends. Germline V gives CDR1 SGHVS, CDR2 FQNEAQ. This CDR3 has 14 residues. The CDR3 DNA reads TGTGCCAGCAGCTTAATTCTAGAAAATCAGCCCCAGCATTTT. Amino acid sequence: CASSLILENQPQHF. The full variable domain, with the rest looked up from reference TRBV7-8 and TRBJ1-5, is GAGVSQSPRYKVAKRGQDVALRCDPISGHVSLFWYQQALGQGPEFLTYFQNEAQLDKSGLPSDRFFAERPEGSVSTLKIQRTQQEDSAVYLCASSLILENQPQHFGDGTRLSIL.

The chain has TRBV18 and TRBJ1-2, with 9 bases fitting TRBD1. Germline V gene sequence: CDR1 KGHSH, CDR2 LQKENI. The CDR3 is 15 residues long. Trimming cost V 2 bases and J 3 bases; bases outside gene matches: 4. The CDR3 is CASSPEGDRDYGYTF. CDR3 nucleotides: TGTGCCAGCTCACCAGAAGGGGACAGGGACTATGGCTACACCTTC.

This clone was recorded only once. The chain employs TRBV27 and TRBJ2-1; D not resolved. The CDR3 extends over 16 amino acids. CDR1 is MNHEY, CDR2 SMNVEV, per germline (reference sequence). Deletions cut 3 bases from V and 8 bases from J, with 20 bases between. This CDR3 is CASSFLTDPLVDEQFF. In DNA form, the CDR3 reads TGTGCCAGCAGTTTCTTGACGGACCCGTTAGTAGATGAGCAGTTCTTC.

This clone has a handful of counts. The V gene is TRBV28, the J gene TRBJ1-5, with 7 bases aligning to TRBD1. This CDR3 has 14 residues. Germline-derived CDR1 and CDR2 are MDHEN and SYDVKM. After removal of 6 bases from V and 3 bases from J, the junction contained 5 bases not matched to a gene. CDR3 residues: CASRTGSFNQPQHF. CDR3 in DNA: TGTGCCAGCAGGACAGGGTCGTTCAATCAGCCCCAGCATTTT. Using reference TRBV28 and TRBJ1-5 for the parts outside the CDR3, the full variable domain is DVKVTQSSRYLVKRTGEKVFLECVQDMDHENMFWYRQDPGLGLRLIYFSYDVKMKEKGDIPEGYSVSREKKERFSLILESASTNQTSMYLCASRTGSFNQPQHFGDGTRLSIL.